This TCR beta chain was sequenced for a study of blood T cells in healthy people across ages. Germline lookup yields CDR1 DFQATT and CDR2 SNEGSKA (reference sequence). CDR3 length equals 16 residues. The junction had 13 bases not matched to a gene; V was cut back by 1 base and J by 6 bases. The authors ran a second PCR of about 7 to 11 cycles using a sample-barcoded 5' primer and a J-beta primer mix. TCRdb ran MiXCR on the 5' RACE reads and lists one entry per CDR3 protein. Of some 1,500,000 distinct CDR3 sequences listed, roughly two fifths are singletons. This clonotype was observed a few times. Its antigen is undetermined. Study-level results: Among long-lived donors, naive CD4+ cells were more numerous and diversity higher than in aged donors. Expanded clonotype shifts may have been confounded, as the donors had an unknown CMV status.

This sequence originates from a woman between 18 and 29 years old in good health. Material for sequencing was blood. The chain employs TRBV20-1 and TRBJ2-3; 7 bases map to TRBD2. In nucleotides, the CDR3 is TGCAGTGCTAGAGTGTTTGGCGGGGGAACGGGGGATACGCAGTATTTT. This sequence encodes CSARVFGGGTGDTQYF.